The next 30 T cell receptor beta chains were all read from a single sample in a study of cytomegalovirus exposure and HLA in healthy donors. Profiling relied on immunoSEQ multiplex PCR, and the TCRdb table lists in-frame clones only, not all of them. This table has about 160,000 clones, 84% appearing once. The specimen was PBMCs. The receptors were gathered from a man aged 25-45 years in good health and CMV-seropositive.

The V gene is TRBV19, the J gene TRBJ2-2, with D tentatively TRBD1 (6 bases). V was pared by 7 bases and J by 1 base, with 10 bases between. Germline V CDR1 and CDR2: LNHDA, SQIVND (reference sequence). The CDR3 has 14 amino acids. The CDR3 DNA is TGTGCCAGTATAATGGGACAGAACACCGGGGAGCTGTTTTTT. Its translation is CASIMGQNTGELFF.

The chain is built from TRBV19 and TRBJ2-7; TRBD1 aligns across 7 bases. The CDR3 extends over 14 amino acids. CDR1 and CDR2 from the germline V gene are LNHDA and SQIVND (reference sequence). V shed 5 bases and J 6 bases; nucleotides not matched to a gene: 10. CDR3 protein: CASSSDRVLTEQYF. DNA for the CDR3: TGTGCCAGTAGTTCCGACAGGGTTCTCACCGAGCAGTACTTC.

The rearrangement uses TRBV4-3 and TRBJ2-7; TRBD1 aligns across 9 bases. The CDR3 length is 15 residues. Looked up from germline, CDR1 is LGHNA and CDR2 is YSLEER. After removal of 0 bases from V and 7 bases from J, the junction contained 7 bases not matched to a gene. CDR3 in DNA: TGCGCCAGCAGCCAAGATCAAGGACAGGGGCATGAGCAGTACTTC. This encodes CASSQDQGQGHEQYF.

The rearrangement joins TRBV28 to TRBJ1-1; the D gene is possibly TRBD1 (6 bases). V was clipped by 5 bases and J by 1 base, with 14 bases between them. The CDR3 length is 15 residues. Germline V gives CDR1 MDHEN, CDR2 SYDVKM. The DNA for the CDR3 is TGTGCCAGCAGTCCAGGGGACGCAGCGAACACTGAAGCTTTCTTT. It is translated as CASSPGDAANTEAFF.

This chain joins TRBV9 and TRBJ2-5; TRBD2 agrees at 8 bases. The CDR3 has 14 residues. V was clipped by 4 bases and J by 4 bases; unmatched bases: 6. Germline values: CDR1 SGDLS, CDR2 YYNGEE. The CDR3 nucleotides are TGTGCCAGCAGCCTCTACGCGGGGGGAGAGACCCAGTACTTC. This encodes CASSLYAGGETQYF.

This chain links TRBV7-6 with TRBJ2-1; a weak D match, TRBD1 (6 bases). The CDR3 is made up of 15 amino acids. Per the germline V gene, CDR1 is SGHVS and CDR2 is FNYEAQ. V gave up 5 bases and J gave up 12 bases, with 23 bases separating them. The CDR3, as DNA: TGTGCCAGCAGCGTCTCCCACGGTCCAGGACAGCGGCAGTTCTTC. Encoded protein: CASSVSHGPGQRQFF.

This chain links TRBV6-6 with TRBJ2-7; TRBD2 matches at 11 bases. J gave up 0 bases and V 5 bases, and 6 bases lay outside the gene matches. The CDR3 extends over 16 amino acids. The germline V gene has CDR1 MNHNY and CDR2 SVGAGI (reference sequence). The CDR3 reads CASSTTSGKSSYEQYF. The CDR3 DNA follows: TGTGCCAGCAGTACGACTAGCGGGAAGAGCTCCTACGAGCAGTACTTC.

This clone was seen just once. The rearrangement uses TRBV5-1 and TRBJ1-2, with 7 bases that match TRBD1. V was clipped by 0 bases and J by 3 bases; unmatched bases: 2. This CDR3 region has 14 residues. Looked up from germline, CDR1 is SGHRS and CDR2 is YFSETQ. Here the CDR3 DNA reads TGCGCCAGCAGCTTGGGGCAGGGGGACTATGGCTACACCTTC. It specifies CASSLGQGDYGYTF.

V is TRBV30 and J is TRBJ2-7; TRBD2 might be the D (6 bases). Germline V gene data show CDR1 as GTSNPN and CDR2 as SVGIG (reference sequence). Trimming took off 1 base at V and 6 bases at J, with 13 bases between the two ends. CDR3 length: 13 amino acids. The CDR3 is CAWSAGRDSEQYF. The CDR3 DNA sequence: TGTGCCTGGAGTGCGGGTAGGGACTCCGAGCAGTACTTC.

This clone was counted a single time. CDR3: CASSLATGGLGEQYF. CDR3 DNA sequence: TGTGCCAGCAGCTTAGCTACAGGGGGACTCGGCGAGCAGTACTTC. The J gene is TRBJ2-7, the V gene TRBV7-9; 8 bases map to TRBD1. This CDR3 spans 15 amino acids. V trimming: 0 bases; J trimming: 6 bases; junction bases outside the gene matches: 7. Per germline, CDR1 SEHNR and CDR2 FQNEAQ (reference sequence).

V and J are TRBV7-3 and TRBJ2-7; D perhaps matches TRBD1 (6 bases). CDR3 length equals 13 residues. Trimming took 6 bases from V and 6 from J, leaving 15 bases between them. Germline V gene lookup returns CDR1 SGHTA and CDR2 FQGTGA. CDR3 loop: CASSLGPRGEQYF. CDR3 coding DNA: TGTGCCAGCAGTCTGGGCCCCAGGGGCGAGCAGTACTTC.

Note on this clone: Other DNA sequences in this sample translate to the same CDR3. This chain connects TRBV28 to TRBJ1-1; weak D call: TRBD1 (6 bases). This CDR3 has 14 residues. Trimming took 3 bases from V and 1 from J, leaving 9 bases between them. In germline, CDR1 is MDHEN, CDR2 SYDVKM. DNA of the CDR3: TGTGCCAGCAGTTTGACGACAGGGAACACTGAAGCTTTCTTT. The encoded protein is CASSLTTGNTEAFF.

The chain links TRBV19 to TRBJ1-1, with D unclear. Trimming shortened V by 1 base and J by 5 bases, and 8 bases separated the two germline ends. This CDR3 spans 13 amino acids. Germline V gives CDR1 LNHDA, CDR2 SQIVND (reference sequence). The CDR3 DNA reads as TGTGCCAGTAGTATAGTTTCCGGGACTGAAGCTTTCTTT. It codes for CASSIVSGTEAFF.

The chain uses TRBV4-1 and TRBJ2-1, with 11 bases matching TRBD2. V trimming: 0 bases; J trimming: 3 bases; junction bases outside the gene matches: 13. The CDR3 runs to 20 residues. Per the germline V gene, CDR1 is MGHRA and CDR2 is YSYEKL. The chain's CDR3 is CASSQEVAGGRSSNYNEQFF. The CDR3 DNA reads as TGCGCCAGCAGCCAAGAGGTAGCGGGGGGGCGGTCCTCGAACTACAATGAGCAGTTCTTC.

V and J are TRBV29-1 and TRBJ2-5; no definite D call. Germline-derived CDR1 and CDR2 are SQVTM and ANQGSEA. The CDR3 covers 13 residues. The germline V and J ends were trimmed by 4 bases and 3 bases, with 12 bases remaining between them. The CDR3, as DNA: TGCAGCGTTGTCAAGCTGTCAAAAGAGACCCAGTACTTC. Translated, it gives CSVVKLSKETQYF.

The chain recombines TRBV4-1 with TRBJ2-5, with 7 bases fitting TRBD1. The CDR3 sequence is 14 residues long. In germline, CDR1 is MGHRA, CDR2 YSYEKL. Trimming took 2 bases from V and 7 from J; bases not matched to a gene: 7. This chain's CDR3 is CASSQTGDSRTQYF. CDR3 coding DNA: TGCGCCAGCAGCCAAACAGGGGACAGTAGGACCCAGTACTTC.

The chain carries TRBV29-1 and TRBJ2-2; 9 nucleotides match TRBD2. This CDR3 is 17 amino acids long. V shed 6 bases, J shed 5 bases, and the junction held 16 bases outside the gene matches. CDR1 is SQVTM, CDR2 ANQGSEA, per germline. CDR3 DNA sequence: TGCAGCGTGGCCTCCGCTATGGCGGGGGGGCATACCGGGGAGCTGTTTTTT. Translated: CSVASAMAGGHTGELFF.

The rearrangement links TRBV7-9 to TRBJ1-1, with 9 bases fitting TRBD1. Germline V gives CDR1 SEHNR, CDR2 FQNEAQ (reference sequence). The CDR3 runs 14 residues. V gave up 4 bases and J gave up 6 bases; unmatched junction bases: 6. The CDR3 sequence is CASSSGTGIAEAFF. In nucleotides, the CDR3 is TGTGCCAGCAGCTCCGGGACAGGGATCGCTGAAGCTTTCTTT.

The rearrangement uses TRBV7-6 and TRBJ2-3; 12 bases align to TRBD2. V gave up 5 bases and J gave up 1 base; unmatched junction bases: 4. Germline CDR1 is SGHVS and CDR2 is FNYEAQ. This CDR3 is built from 16 residues. The CDR3 coding sequence is TGTGCCAGCAGCCCGCTAGCGGGGGGGGGCACAGATACGCAGTATTTT. It encodes CASSPLAGGGTDTQYF.

This clone was counted once. V is TRBV5-4 and J is TRBJ2-2; D ambiguous. The V end was cut by 3 bases, the J end by 6 bases, with 3 bases between. This CDR3 is 11 amino acids long. Germline CDR1 SGHNT, CDR2 YYREEE (reference sequence). The CDR3 is CASSSSGELFF. The CDR3 DNA is TGTGCCAGCAGCTCTTCCGGGGAGCTGTTTTTT.

This chain uses TRBV9 with TRBJ1-2; TRBD1 agrees at 9 bases. The CDR3 is 13 residues long. The ends lost 3 bases at V and 7 bases at J; junction bases unmatched: 4. Germline assignment: CDR1 SGDLS and CDR2 YYNGEE. CDR3 loop: CASSEQGALGYTF. CDR3 sequence (DNA): TGTGCCAGCAGCGAACAGGGGGCGCTTGGCTACACCTTC.

Here the CDR3 reads CASSTDRGAGHGYTF. CDR3 bases: TGTGCCAGCAGCACGGACAGGGGGGCGGGTCATGGCTACACCTTC. This chain uses TRBV7-9 with TRBJ1-2; 10 bases align to TRBD1. Germline lookup yields CDR1 SEHNR and CDR2 FQNEAQ (reference sequence). V lost 5 bases and J lost 6; bases outside the gene matches: 9. This CDR3 spans 15 amino acids. Full variable domain (rest looked up from reference TRBV7-9 and TRBJ1-2): DTGVSQNPRHKITKRGQNVTFRCDPISEHNRLYWYRQTLGQGPEFLTYFQNEAQLEKSRLLSDRFSAERPKGSFSTLEIQRTEQGDSAMYLCASSTDRGAGHGYTFGSGTRLTVV.

The chain uses TRBV6-6 and TRBJ2-1, with 8 bases matching TRBD2. The CDR3 runs 15 residues. Germline V lookup: CDR1 MNHNY, CDR2 SVGAGI (reference sequence). Trimming cost V 4 bases and J 3 bases; bases outside gene matches: 5. Here the CDR3 DNA reads TGTGCCAGCAGTTTGAAGACTAGCGTCTACAATGAGCAGTTCTTC. Translated: CASSLKTSVYNEQFF.

The genes are TRBV5-1 and TRBJ2-2, with 9 nucleotides matching TRBD2. Germline lookup yields CDR1 SGHRS and CDR2 YFSETQ. There are 15 residues in the CDR3. The trim removed 5 bases at V and 4 bases at J, leaving 6 bases unmatched. For the CDR3, the DNA is TGCGCCAGCAGTGGAGCGGGAGGACCCACCGGGGAGCTGTTTTTT. As protein: CASSGAGGPTGELFF.

The chain is built from TRBV7-9 and TRBJ2-1; D not certain. The CDR3 extends over 14 amino acids. Per germline, CDR1 SEHNR and CDR2 FQNEAQ (reference sequence). V dropped 1 base and J dropped 5 bases, with 9 bases sitting between them. In DNA form, the CDR3 reads TGTGCCAGCAGCTTAGGTTTCTCGGACAATGAGCAGTTCTTC. Translated: CASSLGFSDNEQFF.

The chain joins TRBV13 to TRBJ2-5; D possibly corresponds to TRBD2 (7 bases). CDR1 PRHDT and CDR2 FYEKMQ come from the germline V gene (reference sequence). The V and J ends lost 0 bases and 4 bases respectively, with 12 bases between them. This CDR3 has 15 residues. The CDR3 bases are TGTGCCAGCAGCTTAGGGGCGGGGGCTGGAGAGACCCAGTACTTC. Translating gives CASSLGAGAGETQYF. The whole variable domain, remainder taken from reference TRBV13 and TRBJ2-5, is AAGVIQSPRHLIKEKRETATLKCYPIPRHDTVYWYQQGPGQDPQFLISFYEKMQSDKGSIPDRFSAQQFSDYHSELNMSSLELGDSALYFCASSLGAGAGETQYFGPGTRLLVL.

The chain recombines TRBV19 with TRBJ2-5; the D is unclear. The length of the CDR3 is 11 residues. CDR1 and CDR2 from the germline V gene are LNHDA and SQIVND (reference sequence). The V end lost 9 bases, the J end lost 3 bases, and 8 bases lay between the germline ends. The CDR3 is CARALEETQYF. CDR3 nucleotides: TGTGCCAGGGCCCTGGAAGAGACCCAGTACTTC.

The chain links TRBV30 to TRBJ1-2; 12 positions agree with TRBD1. Germline V gene data show CDR1 as GTSNPN and CDR2 as SVGIG (reference sequence). This CDR3 is built from 16 residues. Trimming removed 2 bases from V and 5 bases from J; junction bases left unmatched: 9. CDR3 region: CAWSKGQGATGYGYTF. Written as DNA, the CDR3 is TGTGCCTGGAGTAAGGGACAGGGGGCGACGGGGTATGGCTACACCTTC.

Only a few counts were recorded for this clone. V is TRBV2 and J is TRBJ2-7; 12 nucleotides line up with TRBD2. The ends lost 5 bases at V and 5 bases at J; junction bases unmatched: 4. Looked up from germline, CDR1 is SNHLY and CDR2 is FYNNEI. The CDR3 length is 14 residues. The CDR3 DNA follows: TGTGCCAGCAGTCGACTAGCGGGAGCCCACGAGCAGTACTTC. It yields the protein CASSRLAGAHEQYF.

CDR3 protein: CASSYLGQRISDEQYF. CDR3 coding DNA: TGTGCCAGCAGTTACCTGGGACAGAGGATTTCAGACGAGCAGTACTTC. The chain couples TRBV6-5 to TRBJ2-7, with TRBD1 matching over 7 bases. V lost 2 bases, J lost 5 bases, and 12 bases stayed unmatched. Per the germline V gene, CDR1 is MNHEY and CDR2 is SVGAGI. CDR3 size: 16 residues.